This T cell receptor (beta chain) came from a study of a mutant IDH1 vaccine in newly diagnosed glioma. Study-wide context: The start of vaccination came 4-6 weeks after radiotherapy alone, or with temozolomide cycles. The treated group averaged approximately 42 years old and was about 60% male, roughly 38% female. Before enrollment, the patients had been treated with radiotherapy alone, temozolomide alone, or both together. Most of them had received both.

Comment on this clone: Its target is not known.

Time point indicated: week 47, end of study. Doses of 300 ug of mutant IDH1 20-mer peptide were given with topical imiquimod. Patients underwent eight vaccinations, which took place in weeks 1, 3, 5, 7, 11, 15, 19 and 23. Data came from immunoSEQ multiplex PCR; TCRdb stores just in-frame clones and leaves some out. The sample includes tens of thousands of clones, approximately 78% of them seen just once. This CDR3 has 14 amino acids. Germline V CDR1 and CDR2: GTSNPN, SVGIG (reference sequence). The V gene lost 2 bases and the J gene lost 2 bases, with 11 bases spanning the gap. This receptor was identified in a man between 40 and 49 years old with glioma. This sample comprised PBMCs, obtained from a glioma patient whose treatment included an IDH1 peptide vaccine. The chain uses TRBV30 and TRBJ2-3, with D perhaps matching TRBD2 (6 bases). This CDR3 reads CAWSLPGVTDTQYF. As DNA, the CDR3 is TGTGCCTGGAGTCTCCCGGGGGTCACAGATACGCAGTATTTT.